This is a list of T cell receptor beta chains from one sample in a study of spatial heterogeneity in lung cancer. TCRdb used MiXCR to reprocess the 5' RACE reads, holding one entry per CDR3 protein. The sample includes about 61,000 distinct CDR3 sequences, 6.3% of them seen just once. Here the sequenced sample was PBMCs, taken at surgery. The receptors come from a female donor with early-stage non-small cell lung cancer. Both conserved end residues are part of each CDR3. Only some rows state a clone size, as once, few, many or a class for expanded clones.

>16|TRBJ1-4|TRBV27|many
CASAVVDSTFNEKLFF
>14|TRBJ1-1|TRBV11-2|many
CASSLKGSGTEAFF
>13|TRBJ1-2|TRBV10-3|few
CAISEQQGYGYTF
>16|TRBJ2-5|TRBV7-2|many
CASSFLAGGPGETQYF
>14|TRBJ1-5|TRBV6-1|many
CASSESGGGQPQHF
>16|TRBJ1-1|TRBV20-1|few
CSARDYTGLEGTEAFF
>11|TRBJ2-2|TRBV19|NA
CASCIAGELFF
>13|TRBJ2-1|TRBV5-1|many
CASSLIPRRGQFF
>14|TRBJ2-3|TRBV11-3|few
CASSLVTVTDTQYF
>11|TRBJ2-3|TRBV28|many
CASSWADTQYF
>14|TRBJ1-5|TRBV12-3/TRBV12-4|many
CASSSHRDRQPQHF
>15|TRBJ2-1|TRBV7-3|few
CASSILGGGDNEQFF
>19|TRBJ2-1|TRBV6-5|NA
CASSYGTGELIAGGNEQFF
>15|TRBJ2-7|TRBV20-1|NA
CSARDIRGRTDEQYF
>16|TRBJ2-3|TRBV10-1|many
CASSDSGTGVTDTQYF
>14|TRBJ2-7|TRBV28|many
CASSLVRDDYEQYF
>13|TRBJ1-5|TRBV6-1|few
CASSRARNQPQHF
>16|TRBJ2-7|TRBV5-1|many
CASSLGPSGEVYEQYF
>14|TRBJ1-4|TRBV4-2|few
CASSPRTEGEKLFF
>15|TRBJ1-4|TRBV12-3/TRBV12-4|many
CASTRRGQTNEKLFF
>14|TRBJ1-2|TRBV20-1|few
CSARGGARDYGYTF
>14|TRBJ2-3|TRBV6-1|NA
CASSANLRTDTQYF
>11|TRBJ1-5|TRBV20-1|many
CSGGGNQPQHF
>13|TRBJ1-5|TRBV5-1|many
CASSLDTNQPQHF
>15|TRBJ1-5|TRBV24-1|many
CATSDDRSLNQPQHF
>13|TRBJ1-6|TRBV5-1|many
CASGAANNSPLHF
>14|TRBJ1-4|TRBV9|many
CASSGTGTNEKLFF
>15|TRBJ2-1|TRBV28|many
CASSPVVGAYNEQFF
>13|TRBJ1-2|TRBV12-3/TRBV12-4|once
CASSSGTGRGYTF
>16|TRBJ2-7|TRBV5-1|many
CASSSVAGGRSYEQYF
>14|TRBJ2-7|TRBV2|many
CASSEADRGLEDFF
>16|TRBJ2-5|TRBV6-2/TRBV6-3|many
CASRSGTSGSQETQYF
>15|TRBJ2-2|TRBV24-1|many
CATSDFARDTGELFF
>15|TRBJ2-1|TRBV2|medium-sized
CASSPTSGGAPEQFF
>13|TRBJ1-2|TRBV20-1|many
CSAWDFQGRGYTF
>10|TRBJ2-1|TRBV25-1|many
CASIGDEQFF
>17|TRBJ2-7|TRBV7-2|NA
CASSFFRTSGTPYEQYF
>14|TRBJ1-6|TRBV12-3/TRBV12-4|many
CASSLGGDNSPLHF
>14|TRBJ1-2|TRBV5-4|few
CASSQGQMNYGYTF
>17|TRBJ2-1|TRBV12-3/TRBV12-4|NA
CASSLGGLAGLYNEQFF
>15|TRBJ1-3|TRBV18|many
CASSRGDATGNTIYF
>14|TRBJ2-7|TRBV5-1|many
CASSSGQGPYEQYF
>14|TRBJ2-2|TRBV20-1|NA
CSARVFANTGELFF